The clone carrying this T cell receptor (beta chain) qualifies as medium-sized (0.01 to 0.1%). Its target is unknown. This entry comes from a study of metastatic and nonmetastatic thyroid tumors. Study overall: Malignant and benign thyroid patients had repertoires compared in peripheral blood and tumor or nodule tissue.

Overall study findings and caveats: Malignant tumors reportedly showed significantly higher TCR beta diversity than benign nodules in both blood and tumor.

Per the authors' pipeline: Construction of a distant-metastasis classifier for papillary thyroid cancer relied on CDR3 differences across clinicopathological groups. TCRdb re-called the PCR reads with MiXCR. The V and J calls were determined by TCRdb, not by the authors. The table lists over 45,000 clones, about 20% of them singletons. All patients were treatment-naive before thyroid surgery. CDR3 size: 15 residues. Germline-derived CDR1 and CDR2 are SGHRS and YFSETQ. Trimming removed 3 bases at V and 1 base at J, with 10 bases between. Sequenced material: blood. The TCR originated in a male donor with papillary thyroid cancer or a benign thyroid nodule (not recorded which). Some clones in this sample may be carry-over from other donors' samples. The chain is built from TRBV5-1 and TRBJ2-2, with D perhaps matching TRBD1 (5 bases). The CDR3 region has the DNA TGCGCCAGCAGCTCCACAGGAGTGAACACCGGGGAGCTGTTTTTT. Translation gives CASSSTGVNTGELFF.